This T cell receptor beta chain was identified in a study of blood T cell repertoires in COVID-19. Across the whole study: Samples of COVID-19 (acute and convalescent) were obtained from the United States, Italy and Spain. In each case, the material was cDNA or gDNA derived from T cells, B-cell-depleted T cells, or PBMCs.

Source study methods: By means of reference gene primer amplification, nucleated cell counts were estimated. The method was immunoSEQ multiplex PCR; TCRdb's version includes in-frame clones alone and lacks a portion of them. Clone size and the V and J calls come from that table; the DNA yielded D and trimming. The repertoire holds approximately 98,000 clones, with roughly 82% as singletons. Losses at the gene ends were 4 bases for V and 7 bases for J; bases not matched to a gene: 10. CDR3 length equals 16 residues. CDR1 is MNHEY and CDR2 is SVGEGT in the germline V gene. The chain is built from TRBV6-2 or TRBV6-3 and TRBJ2-6, with 7 bases aligning to TRBD1. Input material: peripheral blood. The TCR originated in an elderly man with acute or convalescent COVID-19. The CDR3 loop is CASSSNRDSLANVLTF. CDR3 DNA: TGTGCCAGCAGTTCTAATCGGGACAGCTTAGCCAACGTCCTGACTTTC.